Listed here is a single T cell receptor (beta chain). The target of this receptor is not known. No base-level quality is on record; no much larger clone is a single base apart. Sequencing relied on an Illumina NovaSeq 6000. cDNA libraries for TCRalpha and TCRbeta were prepared by 5'RACE using constant-segment primers, with sample barcodes and unique molecular identifiers added. RNA was extracted from every sample with Trizol reagent. The libraries were amplified in two PCR steps, and the second step added a second sample barcode and Illumina TruSeq adapters. Sequencing of the libraries was done on an Illumina NovaSeq, producing 2 x 150 bp paired-end reads. On the study's bioinformatics: Demultiplexing of reads and collapsing into UMI-guided consensus sequences were performed with migec v1.2.7. Using mixcr v2.1.11, UMI consensuses were aligned to TRA and TRB V and J templates and then assembled into clonotypes. Expanded or contracted clonotypes were those called significant by both edgeR and NoisET, with noise models trained on biological replicates. For edgeR calls, a false discovery rate-adjusted p below 0.01 and a log2 fold-change threshold of 1 were applied. As an exploratory analysis of dynamics, PCA with hierarchical clustering was applied to max-normalized trajectories of the 1000 most abundant clonotypes. The CD4 or CD8 phenotype of responding clones was assigned using the separately sequenced CD4+ and CD8+ repertoires. TCRdb itself trimmed the public reads at Q25 with fastp, ran MiXCR and retained productive beta chains. Rows are unified per CDR3 protein, each entry keeping the most common DNA and genes. These V and J calls rely on TCRdb rather than the paper's analysis. A total of 550,000 to 600,000 distinct CDR3 sequences appear in this sample, roughly 17% of them only once. The top ten hold about 8.6% of the sample.

The sample belongs to a study of T-cell memory formation after mild COVID-19 (dated by TCRdb to 2020 to 2022). Regarding the research as a whole: Most TCR sequence clusters were specific to one of the two donors. Two young, previously healthy adult volunteers, one female and one male, were included in the cohort. In two donors, T-cell clones that expanded and contracted after mild COVID-19 were tracked by sequencing TCRalpha and TCRbeta repertoires over time. The paper's findings and limits, for the study overall: The detection of some responding clones in pre-infection memory suggests that pre-existing cross-reactive memory T cells joined the SARS-CoV-2 response. The second-wave clones that peaked on day 37 were not confirmed to be SARS-CoV-2 specific. Clones contracting from day 15 to 85 had balanced CD4/CD8 phenotypes, while a second wave expanding from day 15 to 37 was biased towards CD4+. The study included only a couple of mild cases, and larger cohorts that include severe cases with pre-infection samples were judged to be necessary. Contracting CD4+ clones turned up mainly in the CM and EM memory subsets, whereas EMRA was where CD8+ clones were enriched.

Ficoll-Paque density gradient centrifugation was used to isolate PBMCs. This receptor was identified in an adult woman who had mild COVID-19 (a few samples of this study predate the infection). The sample titles of this study are shuffled in the database, so cell type and time point are left out; the donor was told from shared clones. Sequencing used PBMCs or a T cell subset sorted from them (not recorded which).

At the DNA level, the sequence is TGCGCCAGCAGCTTGGCGGCAGGCGGGAACTACAATGAGCAGTTCTTC. The translation is CASSLAAGGNYNEQFF. The chain uses TRBV5-1 and TRBJ2-1; TRBD2 is perhaps the D gene, given 6 matching bases. CDR1 is given as SGHRS and CDR2 as YFSETQ, both from the germline V gene. Including the terminal cysteine and phenylalanine, the CDR3 comprises 16 residues. Just the 48-base CDR3 DNA is kept, in frame starting at base 1. Trimming at the junction amounts to 0 bases on V and 3 bases on J, and the germline ends lie 13 bases apart.